This TCR beta chain is drawn from a study of shared clonotypes between healthy human individuals. As concerns this clone: A much more abundant neighbour one base away suggests this may be a read error. This CDR3 is also generated by other DNA sequences in the sample.

Looked up from germline, CDR1 is MNHEY and CDR2 is SMNVEV (reference sequence). Trimming pared 4 bases from V and 3 bases from J, leaving 4 bases between. The CDR3 is made up of 11 amino acids. For each subset, genomic DNA was distributed in equal portions over several immunoSEQ plates. This table comes from immunoSEQ multiplex PCR, and its TCRdb copy is limited to in-frame clones, with some not included. The sample yields 750,000 to 1,000,000 clones, roughly 92% seen once. Terminally differentiated effector memory CD45RA+ cells were left out of the naive CD8 fraction, which was CD45RO-negative and positively selected for CCR7.

This chain joins TRBV27 and TRBJ2-7, with D hard to call. Input material: naive CD8+ T cells sorted from blood. The receptor comes from a man aged 25 to 40 in good health. The CDR3 sequence: CASSSGYEQYF. The CDR3 coding sequence is TGTGCCAGCAGTTCGGGCTACGAGCAGTACTTC.